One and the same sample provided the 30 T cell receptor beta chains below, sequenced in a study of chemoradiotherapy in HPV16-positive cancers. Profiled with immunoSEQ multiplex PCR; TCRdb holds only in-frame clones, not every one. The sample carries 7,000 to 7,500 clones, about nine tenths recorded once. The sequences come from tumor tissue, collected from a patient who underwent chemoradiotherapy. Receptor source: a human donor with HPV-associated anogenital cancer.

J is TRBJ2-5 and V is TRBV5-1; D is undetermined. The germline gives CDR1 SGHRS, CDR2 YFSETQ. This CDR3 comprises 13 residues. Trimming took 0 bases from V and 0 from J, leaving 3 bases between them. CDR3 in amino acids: CASSLGNQETQYF. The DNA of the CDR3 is TGCGCCAGCAGCTTGGGGAACCAAGAGACCCAGTACTTC.

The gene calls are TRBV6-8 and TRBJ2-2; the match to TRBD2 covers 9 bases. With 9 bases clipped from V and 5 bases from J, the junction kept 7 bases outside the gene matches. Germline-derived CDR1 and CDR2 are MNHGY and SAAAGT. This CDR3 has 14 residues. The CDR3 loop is CARAGTSSTGELFF. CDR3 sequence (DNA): TGTGCCAGGGCTGGGACTAGCAGTACCGGGGAGCTGTTTTTT.

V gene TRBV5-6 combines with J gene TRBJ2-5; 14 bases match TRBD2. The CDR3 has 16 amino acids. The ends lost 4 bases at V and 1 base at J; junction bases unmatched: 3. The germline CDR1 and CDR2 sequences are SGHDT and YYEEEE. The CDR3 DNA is TGTGCCAGCAGCATCGGACTAGCGGGGGGCCAAGAGACCCAGTACTTC. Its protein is CASSIGLAGGQETQYF.

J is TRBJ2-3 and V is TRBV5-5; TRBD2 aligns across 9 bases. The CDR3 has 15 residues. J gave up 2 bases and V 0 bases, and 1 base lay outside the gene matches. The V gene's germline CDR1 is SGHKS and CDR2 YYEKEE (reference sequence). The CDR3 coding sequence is TGTGCCAGCAGCTTGGGACTAGCGGTCACAGATACGCAGTATTTT. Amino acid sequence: CASSLGLAVTDTQYF.

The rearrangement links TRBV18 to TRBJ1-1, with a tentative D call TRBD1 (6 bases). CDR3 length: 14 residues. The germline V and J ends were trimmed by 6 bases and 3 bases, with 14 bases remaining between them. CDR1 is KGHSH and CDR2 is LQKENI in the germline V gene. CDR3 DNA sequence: TGTGCCAGCTCGCGGACAGATCGGGACACTGAAGCTTTCTTT. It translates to CASSRTDRDTEAFF.

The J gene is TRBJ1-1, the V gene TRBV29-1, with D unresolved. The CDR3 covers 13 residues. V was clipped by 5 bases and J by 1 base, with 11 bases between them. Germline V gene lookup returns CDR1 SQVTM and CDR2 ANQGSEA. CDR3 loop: CSVRADKNTEAFF. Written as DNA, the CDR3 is TGCAGCGTTAGGGCAGATAAGAACACTGAAGCTTTCTTT.

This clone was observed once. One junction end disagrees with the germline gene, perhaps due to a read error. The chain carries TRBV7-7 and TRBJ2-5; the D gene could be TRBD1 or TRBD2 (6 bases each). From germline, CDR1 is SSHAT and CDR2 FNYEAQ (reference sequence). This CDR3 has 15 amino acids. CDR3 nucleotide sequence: TGTGCTAGCAGCTTAGGCTCGGGGGCGATAGAGACCCAGTACTTC. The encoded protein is CASSLGSGAIETQYF.

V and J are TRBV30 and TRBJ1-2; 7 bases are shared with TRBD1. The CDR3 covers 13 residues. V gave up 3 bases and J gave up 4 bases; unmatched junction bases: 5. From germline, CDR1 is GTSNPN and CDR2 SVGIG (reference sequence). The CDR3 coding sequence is TGTGCCTGGAGGTCTGGGACAGTCTATGGCTACACCTTC. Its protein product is CAWRSGTVYGYTF.

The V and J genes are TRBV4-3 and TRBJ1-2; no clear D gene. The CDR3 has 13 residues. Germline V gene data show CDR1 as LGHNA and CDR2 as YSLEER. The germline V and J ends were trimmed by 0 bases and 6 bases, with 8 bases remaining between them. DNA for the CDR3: TGCGCCAGCAGCCAAGATCGCCGGGATGGCTACACCTTC. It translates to CASSQDRRDGYTF.

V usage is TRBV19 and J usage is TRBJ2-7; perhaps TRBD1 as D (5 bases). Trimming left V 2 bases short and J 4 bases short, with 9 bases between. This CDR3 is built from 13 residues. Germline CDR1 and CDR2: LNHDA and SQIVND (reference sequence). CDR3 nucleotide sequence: TGTGCCAGTAGTATACAGGGTGGGTACGAGCAGTACTTC. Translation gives CASSIQGGYEQYF.

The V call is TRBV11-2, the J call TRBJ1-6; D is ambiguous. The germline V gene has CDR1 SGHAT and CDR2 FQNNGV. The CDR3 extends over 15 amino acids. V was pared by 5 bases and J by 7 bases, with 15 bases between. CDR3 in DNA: TGTGCCAGCAGCCCCACCCGGGCAGCAAATTCACCCCTCCACTTT. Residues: CASSPTRAANSPLHF.

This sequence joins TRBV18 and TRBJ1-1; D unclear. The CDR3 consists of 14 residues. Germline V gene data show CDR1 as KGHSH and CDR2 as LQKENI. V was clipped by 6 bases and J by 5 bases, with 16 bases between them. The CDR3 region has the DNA TGTGCCAGCTCCCCGACCTACACGGGGACTGAAGCTTTCTTT. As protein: CASSPTYTGTEAFF.

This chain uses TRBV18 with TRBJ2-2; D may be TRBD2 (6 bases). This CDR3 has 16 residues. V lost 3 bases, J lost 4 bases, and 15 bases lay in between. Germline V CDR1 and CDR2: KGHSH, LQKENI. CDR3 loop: CASSPSTQGGTGELFF. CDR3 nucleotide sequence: TGTGCCAGCTCACCTTCTACGCAGGGAGGCACCGGGGAGCTGTTTTTT.

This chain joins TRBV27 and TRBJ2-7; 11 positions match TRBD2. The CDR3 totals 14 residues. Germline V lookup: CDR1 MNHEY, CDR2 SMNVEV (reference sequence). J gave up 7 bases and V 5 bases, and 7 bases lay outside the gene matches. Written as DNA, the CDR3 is TGTGCCAGCAGTGTAGCGGGAGGGCCGCGGGAGCAGTACTTC. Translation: CASSVAGGPREQYF.

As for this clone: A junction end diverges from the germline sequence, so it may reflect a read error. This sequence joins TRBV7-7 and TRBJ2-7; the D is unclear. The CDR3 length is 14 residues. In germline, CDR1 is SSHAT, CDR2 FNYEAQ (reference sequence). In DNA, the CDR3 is TGTGCTAGCAGCTTAGCAGGTTGGGGATACGAGCAGTACTTC. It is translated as CASSLAGWGYEQYF.

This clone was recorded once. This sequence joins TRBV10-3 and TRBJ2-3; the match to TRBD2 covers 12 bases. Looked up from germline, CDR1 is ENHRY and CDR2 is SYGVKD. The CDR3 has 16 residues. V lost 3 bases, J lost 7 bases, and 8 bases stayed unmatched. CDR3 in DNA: TGTGCCATCAGTGATGAGACTAGCGGGAGTGTAAATACGCAGTATTTT. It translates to CAISDETSGSVNTQYF.

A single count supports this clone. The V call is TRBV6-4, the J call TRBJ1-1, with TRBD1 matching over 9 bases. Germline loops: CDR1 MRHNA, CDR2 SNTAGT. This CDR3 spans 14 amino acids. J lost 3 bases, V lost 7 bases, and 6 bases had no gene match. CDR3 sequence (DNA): TGTGCCAGCAAGGGACAGGGAGGGGACACTGAAGCTTTCTTT. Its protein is CASKGQGGDTEAFF.

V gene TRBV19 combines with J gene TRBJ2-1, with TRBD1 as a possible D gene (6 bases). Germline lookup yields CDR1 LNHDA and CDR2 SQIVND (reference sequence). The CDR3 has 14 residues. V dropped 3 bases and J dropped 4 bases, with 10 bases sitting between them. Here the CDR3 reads CASSINRVYNEQFF. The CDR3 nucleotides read TGTGCCAGTAGTATTAACAGGGTATACAATGAGCAGTTCTTC.

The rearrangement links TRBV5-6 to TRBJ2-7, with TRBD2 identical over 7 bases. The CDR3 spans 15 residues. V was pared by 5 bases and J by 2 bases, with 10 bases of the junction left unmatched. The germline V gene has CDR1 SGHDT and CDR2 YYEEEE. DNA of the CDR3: TGTGCCAGCAGATGGTGGGCGGGAGTGGCCTACGAGCAGTACTTC. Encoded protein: CASRWWAGVAYEQYF.

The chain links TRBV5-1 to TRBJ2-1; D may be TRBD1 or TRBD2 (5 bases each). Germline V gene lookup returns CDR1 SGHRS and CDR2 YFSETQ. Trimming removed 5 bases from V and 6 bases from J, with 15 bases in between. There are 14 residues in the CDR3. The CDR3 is CASRTGTTGNEQFF. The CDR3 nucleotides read TGCGCCAGCAGAACGGGGACCACGGGCAATGAGCAGTTCTTC.

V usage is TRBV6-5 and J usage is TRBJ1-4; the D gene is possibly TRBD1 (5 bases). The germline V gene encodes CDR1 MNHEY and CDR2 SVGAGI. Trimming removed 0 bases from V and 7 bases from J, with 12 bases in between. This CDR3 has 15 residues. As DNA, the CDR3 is TGTGCCAGCAGTTACTCGATGTGGACAATTGAAAAACTGTTTTTT. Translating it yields CASSYSMWTIEKLFF.

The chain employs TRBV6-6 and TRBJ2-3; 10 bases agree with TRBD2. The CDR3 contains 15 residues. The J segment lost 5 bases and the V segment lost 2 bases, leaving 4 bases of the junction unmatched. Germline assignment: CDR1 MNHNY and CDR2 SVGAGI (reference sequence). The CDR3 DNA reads TGTGCCAGCAGTTACGGGAGCGGGGGGGAAGATACGCAGTATTTT. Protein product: CASSYGSGGEDTQYF.

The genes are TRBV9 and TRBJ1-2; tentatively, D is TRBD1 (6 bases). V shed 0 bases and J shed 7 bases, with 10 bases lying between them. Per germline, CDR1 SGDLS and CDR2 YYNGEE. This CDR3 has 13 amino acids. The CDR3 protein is CASSVGGGRGYTF. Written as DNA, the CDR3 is TGTGCCAGCAGCGTAGGAGGGGGACGTGGCTACACCTTC.

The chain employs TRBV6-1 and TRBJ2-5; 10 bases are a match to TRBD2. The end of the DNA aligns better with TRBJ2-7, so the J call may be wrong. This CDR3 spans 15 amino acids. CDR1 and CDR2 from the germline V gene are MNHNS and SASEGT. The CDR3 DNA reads TGTGCCAGCAGTGAACGGGCTAGCGGGAGATACGAGCAGTACTTC. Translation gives CASSERASGRYEQYF.

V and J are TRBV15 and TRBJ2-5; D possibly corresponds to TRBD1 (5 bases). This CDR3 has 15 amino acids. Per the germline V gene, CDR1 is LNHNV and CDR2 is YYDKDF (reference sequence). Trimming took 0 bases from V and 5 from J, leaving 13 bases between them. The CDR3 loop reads CATSRELRGRETQYF. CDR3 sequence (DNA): TGTGCCACCAGCAGAGAATTAAGGGGTAGGGAGACCCAGTACTTC.

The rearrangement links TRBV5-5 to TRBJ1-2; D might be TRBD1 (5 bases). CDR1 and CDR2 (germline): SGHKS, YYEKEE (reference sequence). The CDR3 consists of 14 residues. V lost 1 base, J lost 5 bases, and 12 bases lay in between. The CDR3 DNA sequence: TGTGCCAGCAGCTTGAGGGGAGAGACTTATGGCTACACCTTC. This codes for CASSLRGETYGYTF.

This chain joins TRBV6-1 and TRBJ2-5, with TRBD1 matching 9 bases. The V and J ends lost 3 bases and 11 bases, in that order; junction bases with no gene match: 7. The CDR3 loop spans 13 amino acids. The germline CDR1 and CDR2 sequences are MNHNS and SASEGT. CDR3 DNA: TGTGCCAGCAGTGATTACAGGGGGCAAGAGCAGTACTTC. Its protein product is CASSDYRGQEQYF.

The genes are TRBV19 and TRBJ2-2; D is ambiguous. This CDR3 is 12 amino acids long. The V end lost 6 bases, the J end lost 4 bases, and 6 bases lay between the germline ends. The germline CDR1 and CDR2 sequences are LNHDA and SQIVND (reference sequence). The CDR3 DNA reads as TGTGCCAGTAGGGTAGGCACCGGGGAGCTGTTTTTT. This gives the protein CASRVGTGELFF.

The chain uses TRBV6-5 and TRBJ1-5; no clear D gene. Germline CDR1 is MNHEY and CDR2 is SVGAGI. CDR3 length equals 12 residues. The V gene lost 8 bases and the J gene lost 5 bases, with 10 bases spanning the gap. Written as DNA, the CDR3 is TGTGCCAGCGGGAGGGAGGATCAGCCCCAGCATTTT. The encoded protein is CASGREDQPQHF.

As DNA, the CDR3 is TGCGCCAGCAGCCAAGACACCCCCGGGACAGGTGACACCGGGGAGCTGTTTTTT. This sequence encodes CASSQDTPGTGDTGELFF. The chain has TRBV4-3 and TRBJ2-2; 8 nucleotides align to TRBD1. This CDR3 is 18 amino acids long. Germline CDR1 is LGHNA and CDR2 is YSLEER. Germline trimming cut 0 bases from V and 3 bases from J; bases unmatched to any gene: 9.